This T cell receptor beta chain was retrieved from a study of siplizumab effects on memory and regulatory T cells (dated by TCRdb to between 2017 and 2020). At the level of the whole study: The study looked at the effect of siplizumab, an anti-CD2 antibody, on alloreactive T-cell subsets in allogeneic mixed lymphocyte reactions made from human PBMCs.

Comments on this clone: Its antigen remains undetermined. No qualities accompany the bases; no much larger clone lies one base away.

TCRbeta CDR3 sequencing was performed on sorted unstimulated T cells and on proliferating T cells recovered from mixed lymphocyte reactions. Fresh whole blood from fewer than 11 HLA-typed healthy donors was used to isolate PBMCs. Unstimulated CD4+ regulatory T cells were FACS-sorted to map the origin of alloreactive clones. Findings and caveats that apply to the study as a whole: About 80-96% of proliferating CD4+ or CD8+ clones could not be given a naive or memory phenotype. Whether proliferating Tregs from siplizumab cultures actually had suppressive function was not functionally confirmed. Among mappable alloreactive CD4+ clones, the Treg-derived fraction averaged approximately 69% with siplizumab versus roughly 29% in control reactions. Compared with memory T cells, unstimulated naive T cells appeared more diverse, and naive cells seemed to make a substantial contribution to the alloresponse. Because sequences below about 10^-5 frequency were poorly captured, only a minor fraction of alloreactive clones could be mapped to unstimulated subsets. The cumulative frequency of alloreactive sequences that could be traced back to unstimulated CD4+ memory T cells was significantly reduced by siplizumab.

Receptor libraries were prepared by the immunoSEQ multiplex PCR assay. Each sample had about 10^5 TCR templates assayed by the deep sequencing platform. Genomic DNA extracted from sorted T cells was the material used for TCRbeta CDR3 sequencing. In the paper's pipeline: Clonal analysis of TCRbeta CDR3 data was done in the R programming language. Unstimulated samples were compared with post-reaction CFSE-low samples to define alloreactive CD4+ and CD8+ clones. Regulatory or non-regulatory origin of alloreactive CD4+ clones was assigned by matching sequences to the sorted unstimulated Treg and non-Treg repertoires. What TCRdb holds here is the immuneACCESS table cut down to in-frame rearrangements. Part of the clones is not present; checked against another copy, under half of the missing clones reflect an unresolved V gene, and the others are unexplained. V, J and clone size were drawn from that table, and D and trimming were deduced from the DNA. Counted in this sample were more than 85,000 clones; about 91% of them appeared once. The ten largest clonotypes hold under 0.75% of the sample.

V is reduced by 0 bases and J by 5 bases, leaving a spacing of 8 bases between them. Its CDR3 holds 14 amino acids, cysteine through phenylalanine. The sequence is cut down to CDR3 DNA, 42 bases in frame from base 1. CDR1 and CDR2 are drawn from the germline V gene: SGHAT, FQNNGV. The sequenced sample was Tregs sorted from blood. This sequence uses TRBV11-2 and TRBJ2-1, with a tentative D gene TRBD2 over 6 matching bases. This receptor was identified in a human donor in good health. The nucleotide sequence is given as TGTGCCAGCAGCTTAGAGGGGACTGACAATGAGCAGTTCTTC. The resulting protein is CASSLEGTDNEQFF.